These 9 T cell receptor beta chains share one sample of origin, sequenced in a study of T cells after yellow fever vaccination. Each CDR3 protein gets one entry after TCRdb re-called the 5' RACE reads with MiXCR. This sample has 120,000 or so distinct CDR3 sequences; almost 9% occur once, and the top ten carry 30% to 40%. The sequences come from CD8+ T cells sorted from PBMCs, collected on the day of the yellow fever booster vaccination. The receptors were gathered from a young man who received the YFV17D yellow fever vaccine.

This sequence joins TRBV4-1 and TRBJ2-1, with D possibly matching TRBD1 (6 bases). This CDR3 region has 19 residues. CDR1 and CDR2 (germline): MGHRA, YSYEKL. The V gene lost 1 base and the J gene lost 7 bases, with 26 bases spanning the gap. This CDR3 is CASSQGGGGKGQGMNEQFF. CDR3 bases: TGCGCCAGCAGCCAAGGAGGAGGTGGAAAGGGCCAGGGGATGAATGAGCAGTTCTTC.

This chain joins TRBV9 and TRBJ2-3; a weak D match, TRBD1 (6 bases). Germline-derived CDR1 and CDR2 are SGDLS and YYNGEE. This CDR3 is built from 14 residues. The V gene lost 0 bases and the J gene lost 8 bases, with 13 bases spanning the gap. This CDR3 is CASSVVGGSRTQYF. The CDR3 DNA reads TGTGCCAGCAGCGTAGTTGGGGGCTCCCGTACGCAGTATTTT.

The rearrangement joins TRBV10-2 to TRBJ1-5; D remains unclear. The CDR3 has 16 amino acids. Germline assignment: CDR1 WSHSY and CDR2 SAAADI. Trimming cost V 2 bases and J 0 bases, with 11 bases left between them. The CDR3 sequence: CASSENPGNSNQPQHF. CDR3 DNA: TGCGCCAGCAGTGAGAATCCAGGAAATAGCAATCAGCCCCAGCATTTT.

The gene calls are TRBV3-1 and TRBJ1-4; D remains ambiguous. From germline, CDR1 is LGHDT and CDR2 YNNKEL (reference sequence). Deletions cut 1 base from V and 1 base from J, with 7 bases between. This CDR3 comprises 15 residues. DNA of the CDR3: TGTGCCAGCAGCCAAGCGCGTGTAACTAATGAAAAACTGTTTTTT. Translation gives CASSQARVTNEKLFF.

This clonotype was observed a few times. The chain combines TRBV7-2 with TRBJ2-7, with D maybe TRBD1 (5 bases). This CDR3 comprises 13 residues. The V gene's germline CDR1 is SGHTA and CDR2 FQGNSA. With 6 bases removed from V and 5 bases from J, the gap between germline ends came to 14 bases. The CDR3 nucleotides are TGTGCCAGCAGTTTTAGAAAGGGGCACGAGCAGTACTTC. Its translation is CASSFRKGHEQYF.

Regarding this clonotype: One end of the junction does not line up with germline, which may come from a read error. The chain carries TRBV25-1 and TRBJ2-2, with unresolved D. This CDR3 comprises 15 residues. CDR1 and CDR2 (germline): MGHDK, SYGVNS. The CDR3 loop is CASSPAGANNGELFF. DNA for the CDR3: TGTGCCAGCAGCCCCGCCGGCGCGAACAACGGGGAGCTGTTTTTT.

CDR3 bases: TGCAGTGCTCGGACTAGCGGGGGCGCAGATACGCAGTATTTT. Amino acid sequence: CSARTSGGADTQYF. This chain joins TRBV20-1 and TRBJ2-3, with 13 bases that match TRBD2. V lost 5 bases and J lost 4; bases outside the gene matches: 3. The CDR3 consists of 14 residues. In germline, CDR1 is DFQATT, CDR2 SNEGSKA (reference sequence).

The chain recombines TRBV4-1 with TRBJ2-7, with TRBD1 matching 8 bases. The CDR3 has 18 amino acids. With V trimmed by 4 bases and J by 5 bases, 19 bases remained unmatched. The V gene's germline CDR1 is MGHRA and CDR2 YSYEKL. The chain's CDR3 is CASSPIIPPQGARDEQYF. In DNA, the CDR3 is TGCGCCAGCAGCCCTATAATACCACCCCAGGGGGCGCGGGACGAGCAGTACTTC.

The table lists this clonotype with a few counts. The chain has TRBV19 and TRBJ2-7; 10 nucleotides match TRBD1. The V gene's germline CDR1 is LNHDA and CDR2 SQIVND (reference sequence). With V trimmed by 8 bases and J by 2 bases, 3 bases remained unmatched. The CDR3 consists of 13 residues. For the CDR3, the DNA is TGTGCCAGTGGGACAGGGGAACCCTACGAGCAGTACTTC. Translating it yields CASGTGEPYEQYF.